The clone carrying this T cell receptor beta chain was picked up many times. CDR3 length: 15 amino acids. CDR1 is SGDLS, CDR2 YYNGEE, per germline. V gave up 3 bases and J gave up 6 bases, with 16 bases separating them. One entry per CDR3 protein results from TCRdb running MiXCR on the PCR reads. The data show 50,000 to 65,000 distinct CDR3 sequences, roughly a quarter seen once. The sample belongs to a study of molecular identifiers for immune sequencing clone quantification. This chain joins TRBV9 and TRBJ2-1; no definite D call. Sequenced sample: naive CD8+ T cells from blood, with Jurkat cell RNA spiked in. Subset meaning: FACS-sorted CD8+CD4-CCR7+CD45RA+ naive T cells. This sequence originates from a human donor in good health. Some libraries in this study had Jurkat cell RNA spiked in. CDR3 sequence (DNA): TGTGCCAGCAGCGACGCCCGAGCCCCGGGCAATGAGCAGTTCTTC. This sequence encodes CASSDARAPGNEQFF.